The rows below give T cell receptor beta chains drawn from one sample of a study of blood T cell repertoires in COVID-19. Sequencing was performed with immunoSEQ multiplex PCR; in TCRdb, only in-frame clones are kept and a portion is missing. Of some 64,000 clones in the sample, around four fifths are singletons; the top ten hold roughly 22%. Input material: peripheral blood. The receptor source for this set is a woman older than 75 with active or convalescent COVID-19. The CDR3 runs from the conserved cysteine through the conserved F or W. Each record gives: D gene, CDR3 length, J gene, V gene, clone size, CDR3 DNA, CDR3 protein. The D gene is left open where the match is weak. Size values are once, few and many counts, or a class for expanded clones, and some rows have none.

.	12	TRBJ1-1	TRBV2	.	TGTGCCAGCCGCTGGGAGGGCACTGAAGCTTTCTTT	CASRWEGTEAFF
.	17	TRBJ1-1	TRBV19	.	TGTGCCAGTAGTACTGGGGCGCGTAGGCTAGGGAACACTGAAGCTTTCTTT	CASSTGARRLGNTEAFF
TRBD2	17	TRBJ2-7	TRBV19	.	TGTGCCAGTAGCATCCGGACTAGCGGGGGCCCTACTTACGAGCAGTACTTC	CASSIRTSGGPTYEQYF
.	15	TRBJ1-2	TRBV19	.	TGTGCCAGTAGTATAGATCTAAAAACTAACTATGGCTACACCTTC	CASSIDLKTNYGYTF
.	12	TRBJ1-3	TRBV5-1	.	TGCGCCAGCAGCTTGACAGGAAACACCATATATTTT	CASSLTGNTIYF
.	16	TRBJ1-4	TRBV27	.	TGTGCCAGCAGGCCCGGGACACTTGCAACTAATGAAAAACTGTTTTTT	CASRPGTLATNEKLFF
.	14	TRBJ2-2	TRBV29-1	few	TGCAGCGTTGGGTCAGGGGCCACAGACGGGGAGCTGTTTTTT	CSVGSGATDGELFF
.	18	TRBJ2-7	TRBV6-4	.	TGTGCCAGCAGTGATAGGAACAGGGAAGAGGACGAGTCTAGGGAGCAGTACTTC	CASSDRNREEDESREQYF
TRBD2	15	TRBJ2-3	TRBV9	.	TGTGCCAGCAGCGTAATGGGACTAGCAGGAGATACGCAGTATTTT	CASSVMGLAGDTQYF
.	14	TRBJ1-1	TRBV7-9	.	TGTGCCAGCAGCTTACAGGGGCAGGCCACTGAAGCTTTCTTT	CASSLQGQATEAFF
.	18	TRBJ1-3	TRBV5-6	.	TGTGCCAGCAGCCATCGGGGGTCGAGCGGGAGCGCTGGAAACACCATATATTTT	CASSHRGSSGSAGNTIYF
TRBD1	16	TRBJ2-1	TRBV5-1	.	TGCGCCAGCAGCCCCCCCGGGACAGGGCCATACAATGAGCAGTTCTTC	CASSPPGTGPYNEQFF
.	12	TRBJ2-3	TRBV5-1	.	TGCGCCAGCAGCTTGGACTCAGATACGCAGTATTTT	CASSLDSDTQYF
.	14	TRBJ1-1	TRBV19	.	TGTGCCAGTAGTGGAGGGGTGGGGGACACTGAAGCTTTCTTT	CASSGGVGDTEAFF
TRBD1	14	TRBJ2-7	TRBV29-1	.	TGCAGCGTTGAAGCAGGCGACAGGGTAAACGAGCAGTACTTC	CSVEAGDRVNEQYF
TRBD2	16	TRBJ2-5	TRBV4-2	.	TGTGCCAGCAGCCAAGGACTAGCGGGGGGTCAAGAGACCCAGTACTTC	CASSQGLAGGQETQYF
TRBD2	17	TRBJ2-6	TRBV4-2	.	TGTGCCAGCAGCCAGGACCGGGCGGGGGCTGGGGCCAACGTCCTGACTTTC	CASSQDRAGAGANVLTF
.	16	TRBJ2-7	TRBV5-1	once	TGCGCCAGCAGCTTGGGTGCTAGCAGCCAGAGGGACGAGCAGTACTTC	CASSLGASSQRDEQYF
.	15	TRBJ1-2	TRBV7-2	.	TGTGCCAGCAGCTTAGGGGGACGGACTACCTATGGCTACACCTTC	CASSLGGRTTYGYTF
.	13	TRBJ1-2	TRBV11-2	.	TGTGCCAGCAGTGCCGGGTCTAACTATGGCTACACCTTC	CASSAGSNYGYTF
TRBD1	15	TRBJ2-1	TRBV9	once	TGTGCCAGCAGCGTAGGAACAGGGGTTGGGAATGAGCAGTTCTTC	CASSVGTGVGNEQFF
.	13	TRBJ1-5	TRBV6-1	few	TGTGCCAGCAGTGAAGACAGGGTAAGGCCCCAGCATTTT	CASSEDRVRPQHF
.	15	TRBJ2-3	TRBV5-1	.	TGCGCCAGCAGCTTGAGTCCAGTGGGCACAGATACGCAGTATTTT	CASSLSPVGTDTQYF
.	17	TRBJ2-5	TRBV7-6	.	TGTGCCAGCAGCTTAGGAGTTGGGCGGGGCCTCCAGGAGACCCAGTACTTC	CASSLGVGRGLQETQYF
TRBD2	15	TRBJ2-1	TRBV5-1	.	TGCGCCAGCAGCTTGGGTCTAGCGGGGGAGAATGAGCAGTTCTTC	CASSLGLAGENEQFF
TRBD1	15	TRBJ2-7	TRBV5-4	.	TGTGCCAGCAGCGTGCCGACAGGGGGTACCTACGAGCAGTACTTC	CASSVPTGGTYEQYF
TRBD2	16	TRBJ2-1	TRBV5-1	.	TGCGCCAGCAGTAATCGGGGCCTAGCGGTTTTCAATGAGCAGTTCTTC	CASSNRGLAVFNEQFF
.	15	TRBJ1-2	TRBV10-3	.	TGTGCCATCAGTCAGAACTCAGGGGAAGGGTTTGGCTACACCTTC	CAISQNSGEGFGYTF
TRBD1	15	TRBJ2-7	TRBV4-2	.	TGTGCCAGCAGCCAACAGACAGGGTGGCTAAGTGAGCAGTACTTC	CASSQQTGWLSEQYF
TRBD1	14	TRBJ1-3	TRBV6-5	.	TGTGCCAGCAGCGCACAGGGGTCTGGAAACACCATATATTTT	CASSAQGSGNTIYF
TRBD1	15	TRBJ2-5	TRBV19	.	TGTGCCAGTAGTGAACAGGGGGCTTGGGGAGAGACCCAGTACTTC	CASSEQGAWGETQYF
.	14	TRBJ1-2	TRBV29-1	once	TGCAGCGTTGAAGTCCAGGGCTCCGACTATGGCTACACCTTC	CSVEVQGSDYGYTF
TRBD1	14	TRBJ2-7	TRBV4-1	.	TGCGCCAGCAGCCGCGATCCATCACAGGGGACACAGTACTTC	CASSRDPSQGTQYF
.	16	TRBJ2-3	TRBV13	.	TGTGCCAGCAGCTTAGGCCGAGGGGAGGGCACAGATACGCAGTATTTT	CASSLGRGEGTDTQYF
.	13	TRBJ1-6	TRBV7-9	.	TGTGCCAGCAGCTTCGGCTATAATTCACCCCTCCACTTT	CASSFGYNSPLHF
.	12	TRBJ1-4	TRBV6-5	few	TGTGCCAGCTCAGCAGGAAATGAAAAACTGTTTTTT	CASSAGNEKLFF
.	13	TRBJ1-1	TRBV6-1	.	TGTGCCAGCAGTGAAAGGACAGCTGCCGGAGCTTTCTTT	CASSERTAAGAFF
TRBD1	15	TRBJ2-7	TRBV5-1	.	TGCGCCAGCACCCTAAGACAGGGTTTAGGATACGAGCAGTACTTC	CASTLRQGLGYEQYF
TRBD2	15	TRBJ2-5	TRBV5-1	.	TGCGCCAGCAGCGTTCGGGCGGGGGTAAAAGAGACCCAGTACTTC	CASSVRAGVKETQYF
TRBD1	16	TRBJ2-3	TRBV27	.	TGTGCCAGCAGATGGGGGGGACAGGGGGTCACAGATACGCAGTATTTT	CASRWGGQGVTDTQYF
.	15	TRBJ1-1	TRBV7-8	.	TGTGCCAGCAGCTTATTGGTCGAGGGAGCCACTGAAGCTTTCTTT	CASSLLVEGATEAFF
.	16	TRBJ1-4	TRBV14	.	TGTGCCAGCAGCCAAGAAGGGGCAGGGGTGGACGAAAAACTGTTTTTT	CASSQEGAGVDEKLFF
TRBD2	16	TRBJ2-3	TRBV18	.	TGTGCCAGCTCGCCTACTAGCGGGGGCTACACAGATACGCAGTATTTT	CASSPTSGGYTDTQYF
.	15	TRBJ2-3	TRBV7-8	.	TGTGCCAGCAGCTTAGCCTGGAGAGGGGGAGATACGCAGTATTTT	CASSLAWRGGDTQYF
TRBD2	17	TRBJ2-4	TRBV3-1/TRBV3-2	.	TGTGCCAGCAGCCAAACTAGCGGGGGGCTCGGCAAAAACATTCAGTACTTC	CASSQTSGGLGKNIQYF
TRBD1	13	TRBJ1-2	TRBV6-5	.	TGTGCCAGCAGCCGGACAGGCGCTCATGGCTACACCTTC	CASSRTGAHGYTF
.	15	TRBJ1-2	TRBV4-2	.	TGTGCCAGCAGCCAAGAGGGAGGGGTAGGATATGGCTACACCTTC	CASSQEGGVGYGYTF
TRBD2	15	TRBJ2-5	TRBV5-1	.	TGCGCCAGCAGCTACGGACTAGCGGGACAAGAGACCCAGTACTTC	CASSYGLAGQETQYF
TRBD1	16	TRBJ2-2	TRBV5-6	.	TGTGCCAGCACCACTAGACAGGGTCGGTCAAGCGGGGAGCTGTTTTTT	CASTTRQGRSSGELFF
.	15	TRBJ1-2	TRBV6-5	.	TGTGCCAGCAGTTACCGTGAACTCACTAACTATGGCTACACCTTC	CASSYRELTNYGYTF
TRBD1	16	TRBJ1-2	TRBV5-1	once	TGCGCCAGCAGCCGTCGGGGACAGGGCCAATTCTATGGCTACACCTTC	CASSRRGQGQFYGYTF